The clone carrying this T cell receptor beta chain was counted at least ten times. Its target is not known. The read ends 3 residues early relative to the CDR3; the germline J gene fills the gap. At the DNA level, this CDR3 is encoded by other sequences in the same sample as well. This entry comes from a study of T cell clonality in common variable immunodeficiency. The CDR3 covers 15 residues. The V gene's germline CDR1 is GTSNPN and CDR2 SVGIG (reference sequence). V shed 3 bases and J 1 base; nucleotides not matched to a gene: 6. Produced via immunoSEQ multiplex PCR; TCRdb's table is partial and in-frame only. The sample lists 40,000 to 55,000 clones, none appearing once, the ten largest making up approximately 6.3%. Study findings and constraints: Fewer deletions and N-nucleotide insertions were reportedly seen in common variable immunodeficiency TCR beta sequences. T cell subpopulation sequencing would be needed to explain CVID clonality.

The sequence was collected from a person aged 18-70 years in good health. V is TRBV30 and J is TRBJ2-5; 9 positions match TRBD2. Sequenced input: peripheral blood mononuclear cells. The CDR3 loop reads CAWSVQRGVQETQYF. The covered CDR3 bases are TGTGCCTGGAGCGTACAGCGGGGGGTCCAAGAGACC. The full variable domain, rest sourced from reference TRBV30 and TRBJ2-5, is SQTIHQWPATLVQPVGSPLSLECTVEGTSNPNLYWYRQAAGRGLQLLFYSVGIGQISSEVPQNLSASRPQDRQFILSSKKLLLSDSGFYLCAWSVQRGVQETQYFGPGTRLLVL.